A single sample is the source of the 5 T cell receptor beta chains below, sequenced in a study of T cells in localized non-small cell lung cancer (TCRdb year 2020). Receptors were amplified or captured by the immunoSEQ multiplex PCR assay. Entries here come from immuneACCESS through TCRdb and include only in-frame sequences with V and J called. Some clones fail to appear in such tables; in the studies checked, an unresolved V gene covers under half of the shortfall, and the cause of the remainder is unknown. This sample is represented by some 2,600 clones; roughly 17% of them were singletons. Of the sample, roughly an eighth is held by the ten largest clones. Sample: lung tumor tissue, taken before any cancer treatment. The receptors here all came from a woman aged 40-70 years with stage II lung adenocarcinoma.

The chain combines TRBV19 with TRBJ2-7; TRBD1 is a possible D gene (5 bases). This CDR3 has 17 amino acids. The V gene's germline CDR1 is LNHDA and CDR2 SQIVND (reference sequence). Trimming cost V 2 bases and J 2 bases, with 19 bases left between them. The CDR3 nucleotides read TGTGCCAGTAGTATAAGACTTTCGCGGACGGACACCTACGAGCAGTACTTC. It is translated as CASSIRLSRTDTYEQYF.

This clone was seen more than once but under ten times. The chain combines TRBV6-8 with TRBJ1-1, with 9 bases identical to TRBD1. This CDR3 is 17 amino acids long. The germline V gene encodes CDR1 MNHGY and CDR2 SAAAGT. V lost 0 bases and J lost 0; bases outside the gene matches: 5. Here the CDR3 reads CASSYSRQGGLNTEAFF. CDR3 nucleotide sequence: TGTGCCAGCAGTTACTCTAGACAGGGGGGGCTGAACACTGAAGCTTTCTTT.

The rearrangement joins TRBV18 to TRBJ1-1; possible D gene TRBD1, 6 bases. The V end was cut by 2 bases, the J end by 10 bases, with 20 bases between. There are 15 residues in the CDR3. Germline V gene data show CDR1 as KGHSH and CDR2 as LQKENI. CDR3 coding DNA: TGTGCCAGCTCACCAAGGGGGGGGCAGGGGTCTGTAGCTTTCTTT. This encodes CASSPRGGQGSVAFF. The variable domain in full, with the rest retrieved from reference TRBV18 and TRBJ1-1, is NAGVMQNPRHLVRRRGQEARLRCSPMKGHSHVYWYRQLPEEGLKFMVYLQKENIIDESGMPKERFSAEFPKEGPSILRIQQVVRGDSAAYFCASSPRGGQGSVAFFGQGTRLTVV.

This clone was observed a few times. V usage is TRBV29-1 and J usage is TRBJ1-2; TRBD1 matches at 7 bases. Trimming took 4 bases from V and 6 from J; bases not matched to a gene: 8. Germline V gene sequence: CDR1 SQVTM, CDR2 ANQGSEA. This CDR3 has 13 amino acids. The DNA of the CDR3 is TGCAGCGTTGTTAACAGGGGCGGAGATGGCTACACCTTC. Translated, it gives CSVVNRGGDGYTF.

J is TRBJ1-2 and V is TRBV29-1; 8 nucleotides agree with TRBD1. V shed 4 bases and J 6 bases; nucleotides not matched to a gene: 10. CDR3 length equals 14 residues. Looked up from germline, CDR1 is SQVTM and CDR2 is ANQGSEA. CDR3 in DNA: TGCAGCGTTGCTGGACAGGGAGGGAAGGATGGCTACACCTTC. Amino acids: CSVAGQGGKDGYTF.